This T cell receptor (beta chain) was documented in a study of graft-versus-host responses after intestinal transplantation. Profiled with immunoSEQ multiplex PCR; TCRdb holds only in-frame clones, not every one. The sample lists around 25,000 clones; 70% to 90% were seen once. CDR1 SEHNR and CDR2 FQNEAQ come from the germline V gene (reference sequence). Deletions cut 3 bases from V and 4 bases from J, with 10 bases between. The CDR3 sequence is 14 residues long. This receptor was taken from a human patient who received an intestinal transplant, so some T cells may come from the graft donor. Here the sequenced sample was PBMCs, taken approximately four weeks after intestinal transplant. The chain uses TRBV7-9 and TRBJ1-3, with TRBD1 as a possible D gene (5 bases). The CDR3 reads CASSFGGSGNTIYF. CDR3 nucleotide sequence: TGTGCCAGCAGCTTCGGGGGGTCCGGAAACACCATATATTTT.